The 12 T cell receptor beta chains reported below all come from one sample, sequenced in a study of vaccination effects on CD4 cells after COVID-19. These receptors have no identified antigens. Peptide-pool stimulation followed by sequencing identified expanded antigen-specific CD4+ clonotypes in the ViraFEST assay. With roughly 9 days of culture completed, CD4+ T cells were isolated. Profiled with immunoSEQ multiplex PCR; TCRdb holds only in-frame clones, not every one. The table has about 14,000 clones, 76% seen once. Here the sequenced sample was CD4+ T cells from PBMCs cultured with HCoV-229E spike peptides, taken before COVID-19 vaccination. These receptors came from a human donor who received a COVID-19 vaccine.

The V call is TRBV28, the J call TRBJ1-3; D remains ambiguous. Trimming pared 7 bases from V and 1 base from J, leaving 8 bases between. Germline values: CDR1 MDHEN, CDR2 SYDVKM. This CDR3 is 13 amino acids long. In DNA, the CDR3 is TGTGCCAGCACGGTGGGGTCTGGAAACACCATATATTTT. Translating it yields CASTVGSGNTIYF. The whole variable domain, remainder taken from reference TRBV28 and TRBJ1-3, is DVKVTQSSRYLVKRTGEKVFLECVQDMDHENMFWYRQDPGLGLRLIYFSYDVKMKEKGDIPEGYSVSREKKERFSLILESASTNQTSMYLCASTVGSGNTIYFGEGSWLTVV.

The gene calls are TRBV19 and TRBJ1-5; D unresolved. Trimming took 2 bases from V and 3 from J, leaving 11 bases between them. The CDR3 runs to 15 residues. Per the germline V gene, CDR1 is LNHDA and CDR2 is SQIVND (reference sequence). CDR3 region: CASSIQVHSNQPQHF. In DNA form, the CDR3 reads TGTGCCAGTAGTATACAGGTTCACTCCAATCAGCCCCAGCATTTT. Supplemented by reference TRBV19 and TRBJ1-5, the full variable domain reads DGGITQSPKYLFRKEGQNVTLSCEQNLNHDAMYWYRQDPGQGLRLIYYSQIVNDFQKGDIAEGYSVSREKKESFPLTVTSAQKNPTAFYLCASSIQVHSNQPQHFGDGTRLSIL.

CDR3 loop: CASSSASGGSYEQYF. The CDR3 DNA sequence: TGTGCCAGCAGTTCCGCTAGCGGGGGATCCTACGAGCAGTACTTC. The gene calls are TRBV6-5 and TRBJ2-7; 10 bases line up with TRBD2. CDR3 length: 15 residues. V was clipped by 4 bases and J by 1 base; unmatched bases: 4. CDR1 and CDR2 from the germline V gene are MNHEY and SVGAGI.

V usage is TRBV6-5 and J usage is TRBJ1-5; 8 nucleotides align to TRBD1. Germline CDR1 and CDR2: MNHEY and SVGAGI. CDR3 length equals 13 residues. J was trimmed by 8 bases and V by 7 bases; bases with no gene match: 7. CDR3 nucleotides: TGTGCCAGCACCGGACAGGGTTACGAGCCCCAGCATTTT. As protein: CASTGQGYEPQHF.

The gene calls are TRBV9 and TRBJ2-7, with TRBD1 identical over 10 bases. Trimming took 4 bases from V and 3 from J; bases not matched to a gene: 10. This CDR3 spans 16 amino acids. In germline, CDR1 is SGDLS, CDR2 YYNGEE. In DNA, the CDR3 is TGTGCCAGCAGCACAACCGGGACAGGGGCCCTCTACGAGCAGTACTTC. Its translation is CASSTTGTGALYEQYF.

The rearrangement links TRBV6-2 or TRBV6-3 to TRBJ2-2; 7 bases line up with TRBD2. The CDR3 runs to 13 residues. Trimming at V came to 2 bases and at J to 9 bases, leaving 3 bases not matched to a gene. CDR1 and CDR2 from the germline V gene are MNHEY and SVGEGT. In DNA, the CDR3 is TGTGCCAGCAGTTACCCAGCGGGGCGGGAGCTGTTTTTT. Protein: CASSYPAGRELFF.

This chain joins TRBV4-3 and TRBJ2-7; 10 bases line up with TRBD2. Germline CDR1 is LGHNA and CDR2 is YSLEER. With 4 bases clipped from V and 2 bases from J, the junction kept 5 bases outside the gene matches. This CDR3 is built from 15 residues. The DNA of the CDR3 is TGCGCCAGCAGCCGTACTAGCGGGGCGGCCTACGAGCAGTACTTC. It codes for CASSRTSGAAYEQYF.

The chain uses TRBV6-1 and TRBJ2-2; TRBD2 might be the D (6 bases). V was trimmed by 1 base and J by 6 bases, leaving 9 bases between them. The CDR3 extends over 14 amino acids. The germline gives CDR1 MNHNS, CDR2 SASEGT. The CDR3 is CASSEVWGAGELFF. In DNA form, the CDR3 reads TGTGCCAGCAGTGAAGTTTGGGGGGCCGGGGAGCTGTTTTTT.

This clone was seen just once. This chain links TRBV7-2 with TRBJ2-3; D gene ambiguous. The germline V gene encodes CDR1 SGHTA and CDR2 FQGNSA. Trimming stripped 1 base from V and 0 bases from J, with 5 bases between. This CDR3 comprises 14 residues. In DNA, the CDR3 is TGTGCCAGCAGCTTAGTACGGAGCACAGATACGCAGTATTTT. It translates to CASSLVRSTDTQYF.

The rearrangement links TRBV19 to TRBJ1-2, with D possibly TRBD1 on 5 matching bases. V lost 5 bases and J lost 1, with 14 bases in between. CDR1 is LNHDA and CDR2 is SQIVND in the germline V gene (reference sequence). This CDR3 has 15 amino acids. The DNA of the CDR3 is TGTGCCAGTAGTTACCCGAGGGGAGGTAACTATGGCTACACCTTC. It translates to CASSYPRGGNYGYTF.

The rearrangement uses TRBV5-6 and TRBJ2-2; no clear D. V lost 3 bases to trimming and J lost 1 base, with 4 bases between them. Germline assignment: CDR1 SGHDT and CDR2 YYEEEE. The CDR3 has 13 amino acids. The CDR3 here is CASSWGNTGELFF. CDR3 DNA sequence: TGTGCCAGCAGCTGGGGGAACACCGGGGAGCTGTTTTTT.

The V gene is TRBV28, the J gene TRBJ2-3; possibly TRBD1 or TRBD2 for D (5 bases each). Germline CDR1 is MDHEN and CDR2 is SYDVKM. The CDR3 has 15 residues. V was shortened by 6 bases and J by 0 bases, with 13 bases between the two germline ends. CDR3 in DNA: TGTGCCAGCAGCCGAGGGGTTAAGAGCACAGATACGCAGTATTTT. Protein sequence: CASSRGVKSTDTQYF.